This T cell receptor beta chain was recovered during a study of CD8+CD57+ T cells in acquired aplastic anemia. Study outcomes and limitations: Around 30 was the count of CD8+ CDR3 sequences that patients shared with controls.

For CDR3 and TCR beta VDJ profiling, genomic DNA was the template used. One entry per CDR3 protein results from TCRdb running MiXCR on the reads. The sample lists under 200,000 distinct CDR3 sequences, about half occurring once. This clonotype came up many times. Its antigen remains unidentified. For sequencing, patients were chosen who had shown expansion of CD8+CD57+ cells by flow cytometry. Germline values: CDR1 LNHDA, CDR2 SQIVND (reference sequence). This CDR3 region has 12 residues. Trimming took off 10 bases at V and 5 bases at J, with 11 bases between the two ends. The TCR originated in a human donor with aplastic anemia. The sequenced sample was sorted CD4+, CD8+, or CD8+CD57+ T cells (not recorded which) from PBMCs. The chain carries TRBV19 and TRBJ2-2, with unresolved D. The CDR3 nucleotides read TGTGCCACTTTATTAGGGACCGGGGAGCTGTTTTTT. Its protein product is CATLLGTGELFF.